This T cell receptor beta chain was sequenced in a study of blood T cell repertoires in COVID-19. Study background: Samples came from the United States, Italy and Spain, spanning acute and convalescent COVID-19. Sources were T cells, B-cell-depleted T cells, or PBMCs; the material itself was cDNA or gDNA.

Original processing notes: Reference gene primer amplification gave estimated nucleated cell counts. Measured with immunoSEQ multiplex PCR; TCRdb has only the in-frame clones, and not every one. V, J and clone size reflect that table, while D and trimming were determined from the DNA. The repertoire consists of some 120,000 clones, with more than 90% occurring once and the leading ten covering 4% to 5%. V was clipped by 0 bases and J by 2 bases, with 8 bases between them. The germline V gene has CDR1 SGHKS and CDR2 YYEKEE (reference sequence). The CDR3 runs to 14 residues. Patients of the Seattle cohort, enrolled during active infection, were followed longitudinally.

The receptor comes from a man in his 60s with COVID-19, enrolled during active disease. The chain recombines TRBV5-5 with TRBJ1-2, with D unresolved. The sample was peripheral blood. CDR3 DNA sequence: TGTGCCAGCAGCTTGGGAGACAACAACTATGGCTACACCTTC. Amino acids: CASSLGDNNYGYTF.